The 22 T cell receptor beta chains below come from one sample, sequenced in a study of shared clonotypes between healthy human individuals. Some clones are missing from TCRdb's copy, which holds only in-frame ones; the method was immunoSEQ multiplex PCR. The repertoire holds more than 2 million clones, with about 95% as singletons. The naive CD8 subset, CD45RO-negative cells positively selected for CCR7, excluded terminally differentiated effector memory CD45RA+ cells. The sample comprised naive CD8+ T cells sorted from blood. The receptor source for this set is a man aged 18 to 35 in good health.

The rearrangement uses TRBV4-3 and TRBJ2-7; 8 positions agree with TRBD1. The V gene's germline CDR1 is LGHNA and CDR2 YSLEER. The CDR3 length is 16 residues. V lost 2 bases, J lost 2 bases, and 8 bases stayed unmatched. The CDR3 sequence is CASSQLTGGLAYEQYF. DNA for the CDR3: TGCGCCAGCAGCCAACTCACAGGGGGTCTTGCCTACGAGCAGTACTTC.

The chain recombines TRBV30 with TRBJ1-1; no reliable D call. Trimming took 0 bases from V and 3 from J, leaving 8 bases between them. CDR3 length: 13 residues. Germline V CDR1 and CDR2: GTSNPN, SVGIG (reference sequence). This CDR3 is CAWSVSSYTEAFF. CDR3 DNA: TGTGCCTGGAGTGTATCGAGTTACACTGAAGCTTTCTTT.

The chain is built from TRBV4-1 and TRBJ2-7, with 10 positions matching TRBD1. Looked up from germline, CDR1 is MGHRA and CDR2 is YSYEKL. CDR3 length: 15 amino acids. The V and J ends lost 3 bases and 6 bases, in that order; junction bases with no gene match: 8. The CDR3 DNA follows: TGCGCCAGCAGCCATACCGGGACAGGGGTTTTCGAGCAGTACTTC. Translation: CASSHTGTGVFEQYF.

With respect to this clone: This sample includes further DNA sequences coding for the same CDR3. The chain joins TRBV7-9 to TRBJ2-2; D is undetermined. The CDR3 contains 13 residues. V was trimmed by 1 base and J by 6 bases, leaving 6 bases between them. CDR1 is SEHNR and CDR2 is FQNEAQ in the germline V gene (reference sequence). The CDR3 DNA reads as TGTGCCAGCAGCTTAGAAGGTCCCGGGGAGCTGTTTTTT. Protein sequence: CASSLEGPGELFF.

This rearrangement joins TRBV5-1 to TRBJ2-3, with a weak D call TRBD2 (5 bases). The germline CDR1 and CDR2 sequences are SGHRS and YFSETQ. CDR3 size: 15 residues. Trimming shortened V by 5 bases and J by 2 bases, and 15 bases separated the two germline ends. The CDR3 spells CASRLLPGITDTQYF. The CDR3 DNA reads TGCGCCAGCAGACTTTTACCGGGGATCACAGATACGCAGTATTTT.

This clone was observed once. V is TRBV10-2 and J is TRBJ2-3, with a possible D match to TRBD1 (5 bases). The germline gives CDR1 WSHSY, CDR2 SAAADI. This CDR3 has 15 residues. V dropped 3 bases and J dropped 1 base, with 11 bases sitting between them. CDR3 coding DNA: TGCGCCAGCAGTGAAGGGCAGGGCGGCACAGATACGCAGTATTTT. Translating gives CASSEGQGGTDTQYF.

This clone has a single count. V and J are TRBV19 and TRBJ2-1; D may be TRBD1 or TRBD2 (5 bases each). V lost 5 bases and J lost 6, with 14 bases in between. The CDR3 sequence is 14 residues long. Germline V lookup: CDR1 LNHDA, CDR2 SQIVND (reference sequence). The CDR3 coding sequence is TGTGCCAGTAGTCTAACCGGGACCCTCAATGAGCAGTTCTTC. This sequence encodes CASSLTGTLNEQFF. The full variable domain, with the rest looked up from reference TRBV19 and TRBJ2-1, is DGGITQSPKYLFRKEGQNVTLSCEQNLNHDAMYWYRQDPGQGLRLIYYSQIVNDFQKGDIAEGYSVSREKKESFPLTVTSAQKNPTAFYLCASSLTGTLNEQFFGPGTRLTVL.

The chain combines TRBV15 with TRBJ2-2, with D possibly TRBD1 on 5 matching bases. The CDR3 spans 13 residues. V lost 7 bases and J 7 bases, leaving 13 bases between the germline ends. CDR1 LNHNV and CDR2 YYDKDF come from the germline V gene (reference sequence). The CDR3 is CATTSWGDGELFF. The CDR3 DNA follows: TGTGCCACCACCTCGTGGGGCGACGGGGAGCTGTTTTTT.

The chain is built from TRBV5-8 and TRBJ2-5; 8 bases fit TRBD2. The CDR3 is 14 amino acids. The ends lost 1 base at V and 8 bases at J; junction bases unmatched: 7. Germline V gene data show CDR1 as SGHTS and CDR2 as YDEGEE. The CDR3 DNA reads as TGTGCCAGCAGCTTGCCGACTAGCGATGACACCCAGTACTTC. This gives the protein CASSLPTSDDTQYF.

In regard to this clone: The sample carries other DNA sequences with the same CDR3. The V gene is TRBV7-9, the J gene TRBJ2-5, with unresolved D. Trimming removed 2 bases at V and 5 bases at J, with 3 bases between. The CDR3 has 11 amino acids. CDR1 is SEHNR and CDR2 is FQNEAQ in the germline V gene (reference sequence). The DNA of the CDR3 is TGTGCCAGCAGCTTACTTGAGACCCAGTACTTC. It translates to CASSLLETQYF.

As regards this clone: Other nucleotide sequences in the sample specify the same CDR3. V usage is TRBV27 and J usage is TRBJ2-1, with 7 bases aligning to TRBD2. Germline lookup yields CDR1 MNHEY and CDR2 SMNVEV (reference sequence). This CDR3 is 16 amino acids long. The ends lost 3 bases at V and 0 bases at J; junction bases unmatched: 5. The chain's CDR3 is CASSLFGGSSYNEQFF. The CDR3 DNA is TGTGCCAGCAGTTTGTTCGGCGGGAGCTCCTACAATGAGCAGTTCTTC.

The V call is TRBV5-4, the J call TRBJ1-2, with D possibly being TRBD1 (5 bases). V was cut by 6 bases and J by 4 bases, with 13 bases left in between. The CDR3 is 13 residues long. Germline assignment: CDR1 SGHNT and CDR2 YYREEE (reference sequence). The CDR3 loop is CASNSWGGYGYTF. The CDR3 nucleotides are TGTGCCAGCAACTCTTGGGGGGGCTATGGCTACACCTTC.

The V gene is TRBV15, the J gene TRBJ2-3, with 11 bases aligning to TRBD2. The length of the CDR3 is 18 residues. Looked up from germline, CDR1 is LNHNV and CDR2 is YYDKDF (reference sequence). With 8 bases clipped from V and 0 bases from J, the junction kept 13 bases outside the gene matches. The CDR3 DNA sequence: TGTGCCACCGGGAGAACTAGCGGGGGAGATGGGAGCACAGATACGCAGTATTTT. This gives the protein CATGRTSGGDGSTDTQYF.

Here the CDR3 DNA reads TGCGCCAGCAGCCAAAGTATAGCGGGAGAGGGTACAGATACGCAGTATTTT. This sequence encodes CASSQSIAGEGTDTQYF. The chain combines TRBV4-3 with TRBJ2-3; 9 bases are a match to TRBD2. V lost 2 bases, J lost 3 bases, and 9 bases stayed unmatched. The CDR3 is made up of 17 amino acids. Germline-derived CDR1 and CDR2 are LGHNA and YSLEER.

The J gene is TRBJ1-1, the V gene TRBV2, with a tentative D call TRBD1 (5 bases). Germline V gives CDR1 SNHLY, CDR2 FYNNEI. The germline V and J ends were trimmed by 9 bases and 5 bases, with 16 bases remaining between them. The CDR3 has 13 amino acids. This chain's CDR3 is CASQPLWGTEAFF. As DNA, the CDR3 is TGTGCCAGTCAGCCCCTTTGGGGGACTGAAGCTTTCTTT.

This clone was detected only a few times. The sample has other DNA sequences that encode this CDR3 too. The rearrangement joins TRBV4-1 to TRBJ1-1, with 11 bases fitting TRBD1. The CDR3 is 15 residues long. Germline loops: CDR1 MGHRA, CDR2 YSYEKL. The trim removed 0 bases at V and 4 bases at J, leaving 1 base unmatched. The chain's CDR3 is CASSQDGTGGTEAFF. The CDR3 bases are TGCGCCAGCAGCCAAGATGGGACAGGGGGCACTGAAGCTTTCTTT.

The V call is TRBV6-1, the J call TRBJ2-7, with TRBD2 identical over 7 bases. Germline values: CDR1 MNHNS, CDR2 SASEGT. The ends lost 1 base at V and 2 bases at J; junction bases unmatched: 5. There are 15 residues in the CDR3. As DNA, the CDR3 is TGTGCCAGCAGTGAAGGGAATAGCGGGCCCTACGAGCAGTACTTC. It encodes CASSEGNSGPYEQYF.

This rearrangement joins TRBV5-6 to TRBJ1-6; no definite D call. CDR1 and CDR2 from the germline V gene are SGHDT and YYEEEE. Trimming took off 4 bases at V and 9 bases at J, with 11 bases between the two ends. The CDR3 extends over 13 amino acids. In DNA form, the CDR3 reads TGTGCCAGCAGCGTACCCCTTGGTTCACCCCTCCACTTT. Translation: CASSVPLGSPLHF.

This chain uses TRBV11-1 with TRBJ2-7; D gene uncertain. The CDR3 length is 11 residues. V lost 2 bases and J 12 bases, leaving 11 bases between the germline ends. The V gene's germline CDR1 is SGHAT and CDR2 FQDESV (reference sequence). DNA for the CDR3: TGTGCCAGCAGCTTATCTGCGGAACCGTACTTC. It yields the protein CASSLSAEPYF.

A word on this clone: Other DNA sequences from this sample encode an identical CDR3 as well. This chain links TRBV5-4 with TRBJ2-7; maybe TRBD1 (6 bases). V lost 2 bases and J lost 4, with 10 bases in between. Germline CDR1 and CDR2: SGHNT and YYREEE (reference sequence). This CDR3 spans 13 amino acids. The CDR3 DNA reads TGTGCCAGCAGCTTAACAGGGTCATACGAGCAGTACTTC. This gives the protein CASSLTGSYEQYF.

The chain couples TRBV4-1 to TRBJ1-5; possible D gene TRBD1, 6 bases. The V end lost 3 bases, the J end lost 0 bases, and 9 bases lay between the germline ends. The CDR3 spans 15 residues. Germline V gene lookup returns CDR1 MGHRA and CDR2 YSYEKL. The DNA of the CDR3 is TGCGCCAGCAGCCACCCAGGGGATAGCAATCAGCCCCAGCATTTT. This codes for CASSHPGDSNQPQHF.

The chain uses TRBV5-6 and TRBJ1-1; no definite D call. This CDR3 contains 13 residues. The V end was cut by 0 bases, the J end by 8 bases, with 11 bases between. From germline, CDR1 is SGHDT and CDR2 YYEEEE. The CDR3: CASSLGQLIEAFF. Written as DNA, the CDR3 is TGTGCCAGCAGCTTGGGGCAGCTTATAGAAGCTTTCTTT.